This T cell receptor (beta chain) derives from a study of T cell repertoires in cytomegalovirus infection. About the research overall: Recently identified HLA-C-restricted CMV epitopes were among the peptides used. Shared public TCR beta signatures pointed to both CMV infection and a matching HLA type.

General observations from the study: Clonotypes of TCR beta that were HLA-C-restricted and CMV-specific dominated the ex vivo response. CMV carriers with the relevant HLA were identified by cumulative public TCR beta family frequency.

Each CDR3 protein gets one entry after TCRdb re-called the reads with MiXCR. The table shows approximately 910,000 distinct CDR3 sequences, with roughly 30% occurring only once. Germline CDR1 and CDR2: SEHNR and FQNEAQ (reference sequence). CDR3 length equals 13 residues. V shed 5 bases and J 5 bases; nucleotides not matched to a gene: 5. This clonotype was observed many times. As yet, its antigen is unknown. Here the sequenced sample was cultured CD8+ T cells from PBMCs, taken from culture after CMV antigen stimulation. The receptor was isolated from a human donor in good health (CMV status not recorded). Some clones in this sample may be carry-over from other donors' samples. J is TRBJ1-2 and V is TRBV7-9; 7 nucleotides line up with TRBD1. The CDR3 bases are TGTGCCAGCAGCCTGGACAGGTTTTATGGCTACACCTTC. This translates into CASSLDRFYGYTF.